What follows are 21 T cell receptor beta chains derived from one specimen sequenced in a study of post-analysis software for immune sequencing data. Overall study results and limits: Patients carried several TRBV segments more frequently than controls did, and TRBV5-6, TRBV5-1 and TRBV20-1 were among them.

Carried by the TCR beta cDNA libraries were unique molecular identifiers. TCRdb fed the PCR reads into MiXCR, producing one record per CDR3 protein. The sample shows 450,000 to 650,000 distinct CDR3 sequences, around 47% of them seen only once. Their antigen targets remain unknown. Sequences were obtained from blood. These receptors all come from a girl under 18 with multiple sclerosis.

The rearrangement links TRBV12-3 or TRBV12-4 to TRBJ2-3, with D possibly TRBD2 on 6 matching bases. V was shortened by 6 bases and J by 2 bases, with 12 bases between the two germline ends. The CDR3 runs to 14 residues. CDR3 amino acids: CASSFGSFTDTQYF. In DNA, the CDR3 is TGTGCCAGCAGCTTCGGGAGTTTCACAGATACGCAGTATTTT.

V gene TRBV10-3 combines with J gene TRBJ2-1; D call uncertain. The CDR3 loop spans 12 amino acids. Germline V lookup: CDR1 ENHRY, CDR2 SYGVKD. V was trimmed by 2 bases and J by 5 bases, leaving 4 bases between them. CDR3 residues: CAISERDNEQFF. Here the CDR3 DNA reads TGTGCCATCAGTGAGCGAGACAATGAGCAGTTCTTC.

In DNA form, the CDR3 reads TGTGCCAGCAGTTCCTCAGGGACTCATCAGCCCCAGCATTTT. Translated: CASSSSGTHQPQHF. V and J are TRBV12-3 or TRBV12-4 and TRBJ1-5; possibly TRBD1 for D (5 bases). V lost 4 bases to trimming and J lost 5 bases, with 12 bases between them. CDR3 size: 14 residues.

This clonotype showed up just a few times. Compared with germline, one end of the junction differs, possibly owing to a read error. This rearrangement joins TRBV11-2 to TRBJ2-5, with D perhaps TRBD1 or TRBD2 (5 bases each). The CDR3 has 14 residues. Germline V lookup: CDR1 SGHAT, CDR2 FQNNGV. The CDR3 DNA sequence: TGTGCCAACAGCTTAGTGGGGGTTCAAGAGACCCAGTACTTC. This encodes CANSLVGVQETQYF.

This rearrangement joins TRBV27 to TRBJ2-7; a possible D gene is TRBD1 (6 bases). V was shortened by 11 bases and J by 7 bases, with 27 bases between the two germline ends. The CDR3 length is 15 residues. Germline CDR1 MNHEY, CDR2 SMNVEV (reference sequence). The CDR3 region has the DNA TGTGCCGGCGGACTGAGGACAGCCCTACTTCTAGAGCAGTACTTC. This encodes CAGGLRTALLLEQYF.

This chain connects TRBV12-3 or TRBV12-4 to TRBJ1-2, with 8 bases matching TRBD1. The V gene end was trimmed by 5 bases and the J gene end by 4 bases; junction bases not matched to a gene: 6. This CDR3 comprises 14 residues. CDR3 in DNA: TGTGCCAGCAGTGACGACAGGGGCGCCTATGGCTACACCTTC. Translated, it gives CASSDDRGAYGYTF.

The chain is built from TRBV6-5 and TRBJ1-2; D is perhaps TRBD1 (6 bases). The CDR3 totals 15 residues. Germline lookup yields CDR1 MNHEY and CDR2 SVGAGI. V was cut by 0 bases and J by 6 bases, with 14 bases left in between. CDR3 in DNA: TGTGCCAGCAGTTACTCGAGTGCAGGGGCGAATGGCTACACCTTC. Protein product: CASSYSSAGANGYTF.

The genes are TRBV29-1 and TRBJ1-1; D is uncertain. Trimming removed 0 bases at V and 1 base at J, with 9 bases between. There are 14 residues in the CDR3. The germline CDR1 and CDR2 sequences are SQVTM and ANQGSEA. The CDR3 spells CSVEDRVRNTEAFF. CDR3 in DNA: TGCAGCGTTGAAGATCGGGTTAGGAACACTGAAGCTTTCTTT.

This clonotype showed up just a few times. The chain combines TRBV4-1 with TRBJ2-5; possibly TRBD2 for D (6 bases). CDR3 length: 17 residues. Germline lookup yields CDR1 MGHRA and CDR2 YSYEKL. Trimming took off 1 base at V and 7 bases at J, with 22 bases between the two ends. This chain's CDR3 is CASSQGSGGRGVMTQYF. Here the CDR3 DNA reads TGCGCCAGCAGCCAAGGATCAGGAGGGCGGGGCGTGATGACCCAGTACTTC.

The table lists this clonotype with a few counts. The rearrangement uses TRBV6-6 and TRBJ1-6; TRBD1 is a possible D gene (5 bases). Germline-derived CDR1 and CDR2 are MNHNY and SVGAGI (reference sequence). The CDR3 extends over 14 amino acids. V gave up 6 bases and J gave up 7 bases, with 13 bases separating them. The DNA of the CDR3 is TGTGCCAGCAGCCTTCACGGGGGGAATTCACCCCTCCACTTT. Encoded protein: CASSLHGGNSPLHF.

The chain employs TRBV29-1 and TRBJ1-2, with D hard to call. The length of the CDR3 is 13 residues. Deletions cut 1 base from V and 4 bases from J, with 10 bases between. Germline V lookup: CDR1 SQVTM, CDR2 ANQGSEA. The CDR3 here is CSVEGASTYGYTF. CDR3 nucleotide sequence: TGCAGCGTTGAAGGGGCCAGCACCTATGGCTACACCTTC.

The chain combines TRBV6-5 with TRBJ2-1; 10 bases match TRBD2. Germline CDR1 is MNHEY and CDR2 is SVGAGI. V lost 2 bases to trimming and J lost 9 bases; unmatched junction nucleotides: 7. The CDR3 loop spans 15 amino acids. The CDR3 sequence is CASSYTSGNTGEQFF. As DNA, the CDR3 is TGTGCCAGCAGTTACACTAGCGGGAATACCGGTGAGCAGTTCTTC.

The chain links TRBV2 to TRBJ2-7; D gene ambiguous. CDR1 and CDR2 (germline): SNHLY, FYNNEI. This CDR3 spans 12 amino acids. The V and J ends lost 6 bases and 7 bases respectively, with 13 bases between them. This CDR3 reads CASSYSLGEQYF. DNA of the CDR3: TGTGCCAGCAGCTATAGCCTGGGGGAGCAGTACTTC.

The chain combines TRBV12-3 or TRBV12-4 with TRBJ2-7; D not resolved. V lost 7 bases and J lost 0, with 7 bases in between. There are 12 residues in the CDR3. In nucleotides, the CDR3 is TGTGCCAGCATCTCCAGCTCCTACGAGCAGTACTTC. As protein: CASISSSYEQYF.

The J gene is TRBJ2-3, the V gene TRBV11-2, with D maybe TRBD2 (6 bases). This CDR3 is 14 amino acids long. Trimming took 7 bases from V and 0 from J, leaving 11 bases between them. CDR1 and CDR2 from the germline V gene are SGHAT and FQNNGV. The DNA of the CDR3 is TGTGCCAGCAAGGAGGGGTCTAGCACAGATACGCAGTATTTT. Amino acids: CASKEGSSTDTQYF. Supplemented by reference TRBV11-2 and TRBJ2-3, the full variable domain reads EAGVAQSPRYKIIEKRQSVAFWCNPISGHATLYWYQQILGQGPKLLIQFQNNGVVDDSQLPKDRFSAERLKGVDSTLKIQPAKLEDSAVYLCASKEGSSTDTQYFGPGTRLTVL.

This clonotype has only a few counts. The chain couples TRBV12-3 or TRBV12-4 to TRBJ2-3, with a possible D match to TRBD1 (6 bases). Trimming left V 7 bases short and J 4 bases short, with 9 bases between. This CDR3 has 12 residues. The CDR3 sequence: CASTYRADTQYF. The DNA for the CDR3 is TGTGCCAGCACCTACAGGGCAGATACGCAGTATTTT.

Regarding this clonotype: A much larger clone lies a single base off, so this may be a read error. The gene calls are TRBV2 and TRBJ2-5; no clear D. CDR3 length equals 10 residues. Trimming pared 6 bases from V and 4 bases from J, leaving 3 bases between. Germline-derived CDR1 and CDR2 are SNHLY and FYNNEI. The chain's CDR3 is CASRRETQYF. CDR3 in DNA: TGTGCCAGCAGGAGAGAGACCCAGTACTTC.

This clonotype appeared a single time. The conserved phenylalanine or tryptophan is not found at the CDR3 terminus, so this likely reflects a read error. No DNA is shown, since the ends of the CDR3 on it are uncertain; the CDR3 is the one TCRdb lists. This chain uses TRBV10-3 with TRBJ2-5; the table calls TRBD1, which could not be checked here. The CDR3 comprises 18 residues, both ends counted. Germline assignment: CDR1 ENHRY and CDR2 SYGVKD. Here the CDR3 reads CAISDYSGGNSYGYTFGS.

J is TRBJ1-1 and V is TRBV28; no definite D call. From germline, CDR1 is MDHEN and CDR2 SYDVKM. This CDR3 has 12 amino acids. Trimming pared 3 bases from V and 4 bases from J, leaving 6 bases between. CDR3 bases: TGTGCCAGCAGTTTGCAACCCACTGAAGCTTTCTTT. It encodes CASSLQPTEAFF.

The CDR3 region has the DNA TGTGCCACCAGCAGAGAGGGGATAGATGAAAAACTGTTTTTT. Residues: CATSREGIDEKLFF. The rearrangement links TRBV15 to TRBJ1-4; no firm D call. V gave up 0 bases and J gave up 6 bases, with 8 bases separating them. Germline lookup yields CDR1 LNHNV and CDR2 YYDKDF (reference sequence). The CDR3 length is 14 residues.

The chain recombines TRBV7-2 with TRBJ2-3; no definite D call. The V and J ends lost 7 bases and 4 bases respectively, with 15 bases between them. There are 14 residues in the CDR3. Germline assignment: CDR1 SGHTA and CDR2 FQGNSA. The CDR3 nucleotides read TGTGCCAGCACCCTAAGACGGATTGCAGATACGCAGTATTTT. It is translated as CASTLRRIADTQYF. Variable domain in full (rest from reference TRBV7-2 and TRBJ2-3): GAGVSQSPSNKVTEKGKDVELRCDPISGHTALYWYRQSLGQGLEFLIYFQGNSAPDKSGLPSDRFSAERTGGSVSTLTIQRTQQEDSAVYLCASTLRRIADTQYFGPGTRLTVL.